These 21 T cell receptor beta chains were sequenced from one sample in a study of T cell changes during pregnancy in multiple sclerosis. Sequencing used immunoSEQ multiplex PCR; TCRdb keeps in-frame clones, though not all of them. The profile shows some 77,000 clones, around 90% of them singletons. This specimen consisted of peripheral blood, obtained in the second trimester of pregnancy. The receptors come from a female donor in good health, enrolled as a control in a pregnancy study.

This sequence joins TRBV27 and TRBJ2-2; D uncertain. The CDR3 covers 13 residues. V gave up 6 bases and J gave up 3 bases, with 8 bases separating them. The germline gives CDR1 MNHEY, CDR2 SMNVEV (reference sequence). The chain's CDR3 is CASRPDYTGELFF. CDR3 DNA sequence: TGTGCCAGCAGGCCCGACTACACCGGGGAGCTGTTTTTT.

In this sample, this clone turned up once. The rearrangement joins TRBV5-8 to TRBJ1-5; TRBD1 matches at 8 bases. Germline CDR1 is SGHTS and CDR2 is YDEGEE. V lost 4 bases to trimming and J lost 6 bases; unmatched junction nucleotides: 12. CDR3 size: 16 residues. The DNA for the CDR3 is TGTGCCAGCAGCCGTCTTTCCGGACAGGGCGGTCAGCCCCAGCATTTT. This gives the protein CASSRLSGQGGQPQHF.

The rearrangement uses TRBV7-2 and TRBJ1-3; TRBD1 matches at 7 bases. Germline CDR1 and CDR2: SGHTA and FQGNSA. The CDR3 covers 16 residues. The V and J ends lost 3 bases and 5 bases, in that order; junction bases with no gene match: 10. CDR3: CASSFPPGTARNTIYF. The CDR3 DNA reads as TGTGCCAGCAGCTTTCCACCCGGGACAGCGAGAAACACCATATATTTT. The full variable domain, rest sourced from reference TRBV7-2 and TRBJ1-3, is GAGVSQSPSNKVTEKGKDVELRCDPISGHTALYWYRQSLGQGLEFLIYFQGNSAPDKSGLPSDRFSAERTGGSVSTLTIQRTQQEDSAVYLCASSFPPGTARNTIYFGEGSWLTVV.

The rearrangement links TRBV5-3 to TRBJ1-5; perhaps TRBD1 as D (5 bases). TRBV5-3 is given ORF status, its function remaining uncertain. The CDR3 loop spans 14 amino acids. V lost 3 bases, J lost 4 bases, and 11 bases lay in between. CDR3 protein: CARSSGEENQPQHF. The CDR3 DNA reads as TGTGCCAGAAGCTCGGGGGAGGAGAATCAGCCCCAGCATTTT.

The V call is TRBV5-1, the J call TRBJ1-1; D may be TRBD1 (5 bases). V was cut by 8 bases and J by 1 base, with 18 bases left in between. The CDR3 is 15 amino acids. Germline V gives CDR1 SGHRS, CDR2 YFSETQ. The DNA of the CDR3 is TGCGCCAGTGGGTTGAGCAGGGCCTCGAACACTGAAGCTTTCTTT. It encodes CASGLSRASNTEAFF.

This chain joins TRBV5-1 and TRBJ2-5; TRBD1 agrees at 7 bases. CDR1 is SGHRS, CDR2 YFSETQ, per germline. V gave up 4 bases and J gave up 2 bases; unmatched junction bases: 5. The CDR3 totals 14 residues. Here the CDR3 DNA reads TGCGCCAGCAGCCCGGGACAGCGTCAAGAGACCCAGTACTTC. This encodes CASSPGQRQETQYF. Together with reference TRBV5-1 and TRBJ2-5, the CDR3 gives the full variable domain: KAGVTQTPRYLIKTRGQQVTLSCSPISGHRSVSWYQQTPGQGLQFLFEYFSETQRNKGNFPGRFSGRQFSNSRSEMNVSTLELGDSALYLCASSPGQRQETQYFGPGTRLLVL.

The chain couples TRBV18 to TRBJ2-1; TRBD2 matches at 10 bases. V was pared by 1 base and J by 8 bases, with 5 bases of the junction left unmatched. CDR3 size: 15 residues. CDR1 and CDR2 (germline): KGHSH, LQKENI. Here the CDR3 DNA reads TGTGCCAGCTCACCACAGCTAGCGGGGGACGATGAGCAGTTCTTC. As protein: CASSPQLAGDDEQFF.

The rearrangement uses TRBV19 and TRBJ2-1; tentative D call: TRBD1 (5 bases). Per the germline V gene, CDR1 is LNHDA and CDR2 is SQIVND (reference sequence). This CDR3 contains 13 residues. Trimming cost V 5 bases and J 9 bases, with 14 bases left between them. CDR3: CASSGFREGEQFF. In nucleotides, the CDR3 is TGTGCCAGTAGTGGATTCAGGGAAGGTGAGCAGTTCTTC.

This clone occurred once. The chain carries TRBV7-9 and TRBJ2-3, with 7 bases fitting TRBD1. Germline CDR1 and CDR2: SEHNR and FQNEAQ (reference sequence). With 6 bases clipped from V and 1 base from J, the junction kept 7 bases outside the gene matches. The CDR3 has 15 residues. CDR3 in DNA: TGTGCCAGCAGGTACGGGACAGCCGGCACAGATACGCAGTATTTT. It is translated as CASRYGTAGTDTQYF. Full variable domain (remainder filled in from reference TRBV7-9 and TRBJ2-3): DTGVSQNPRHKITKRGQNVTFRCDPISEHNRLYWYRQTLGQGPEFLTYFQNEAQLEKSRLLSDRFSAERPKGSFSTLEIQRTEQGDSAMYLCASRYGTAGTDTQYFGPGTRLTVL.

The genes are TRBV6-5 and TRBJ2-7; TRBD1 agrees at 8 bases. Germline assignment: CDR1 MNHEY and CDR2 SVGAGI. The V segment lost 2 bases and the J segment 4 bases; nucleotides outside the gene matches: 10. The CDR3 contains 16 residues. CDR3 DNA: TGTGCCAGCAGTTACGCCCCGACAGGGGTTGAGTACGAGCAGTACTTC. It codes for CASSYAPTGVEYEQYF.

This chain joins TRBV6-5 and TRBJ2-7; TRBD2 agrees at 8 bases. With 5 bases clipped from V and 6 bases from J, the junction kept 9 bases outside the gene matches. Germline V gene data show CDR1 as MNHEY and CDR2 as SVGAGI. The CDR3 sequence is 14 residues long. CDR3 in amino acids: CASSPGGSGAEQYF. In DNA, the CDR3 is TGTGCCAGCAGTCCCGGGGGTAGCGGGGCCGAGCAGTACTTC.

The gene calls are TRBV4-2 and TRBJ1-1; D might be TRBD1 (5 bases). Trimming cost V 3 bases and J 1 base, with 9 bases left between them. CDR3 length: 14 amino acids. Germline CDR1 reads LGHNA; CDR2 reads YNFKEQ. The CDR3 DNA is TGTGCCAGCAGCCACACGACAGAGAACACTGAAGCTTTCTTT. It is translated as CASSHTTENTEAFF.

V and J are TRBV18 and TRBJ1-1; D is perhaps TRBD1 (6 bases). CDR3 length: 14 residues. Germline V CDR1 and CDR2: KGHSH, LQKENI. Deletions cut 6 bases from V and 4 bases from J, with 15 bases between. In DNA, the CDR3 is TGTGCCAGCTCGACACAGGGCACGGGCACTGAAGCTTTCTTT. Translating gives CASSTQGTGTEAFF.

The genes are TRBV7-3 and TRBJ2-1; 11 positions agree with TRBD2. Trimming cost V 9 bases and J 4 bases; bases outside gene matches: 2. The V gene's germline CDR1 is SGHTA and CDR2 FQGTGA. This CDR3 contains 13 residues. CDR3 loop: CASSGGGYNEQFF. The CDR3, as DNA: TGTGCCAGTAGCGGGGGGGGGTACAATGAGCAGTTCTTC.

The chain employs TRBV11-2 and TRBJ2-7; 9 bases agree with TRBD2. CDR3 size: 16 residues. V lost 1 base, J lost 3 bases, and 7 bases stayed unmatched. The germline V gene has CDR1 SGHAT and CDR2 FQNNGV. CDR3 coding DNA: TGTGCCAGCAGCTTAGTAGGCGGGGGGGACTTCTACGAGCAGTACTTC. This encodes CASSLVGGGDFYEQYF.

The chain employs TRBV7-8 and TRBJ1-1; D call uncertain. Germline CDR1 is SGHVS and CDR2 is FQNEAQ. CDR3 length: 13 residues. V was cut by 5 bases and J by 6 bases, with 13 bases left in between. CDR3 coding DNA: TGTGCCAGCAGCCTCCGGGTAGAACCTGAAGCTTTCTTT. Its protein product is CASSLRVEPEAFF. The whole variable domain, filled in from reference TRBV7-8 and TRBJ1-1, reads GAGVSQSPRYKVAKRGQDVALRCDPISGHVSLFWYQQALGQGPEFLTYFQNEAQLDKSGLPSDRFFAERPEGSVSTLKIQRTQQEDSAVYLCASSLRVEPEAFFGQGTRLTVV.

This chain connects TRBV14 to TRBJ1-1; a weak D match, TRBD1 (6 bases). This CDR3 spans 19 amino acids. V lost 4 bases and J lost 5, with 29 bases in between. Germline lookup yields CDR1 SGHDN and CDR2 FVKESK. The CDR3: CASSPTWVYRDNSGTEAFF. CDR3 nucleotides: TGTGCCAGCAGCCCCACATGGGTTTACAGGGACAACTCGGGGACTGAAGCTTTCTTT. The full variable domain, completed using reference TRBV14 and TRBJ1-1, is EAGVTQFPSHSVIEKGQTVTLRCDPISGHDNLYWYRRVMGKEIKFLLHFVKESKQDESGMPNNRFLAERTGGTYSTLKVQPAELEDSGVYFCASSPTWVYRDNSGTEAFFGQGTRLTVV.

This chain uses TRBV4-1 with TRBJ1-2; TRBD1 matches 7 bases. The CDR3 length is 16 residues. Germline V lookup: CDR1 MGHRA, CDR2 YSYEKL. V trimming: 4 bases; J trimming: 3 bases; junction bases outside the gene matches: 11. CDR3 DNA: TGCGCCAGCAGCCCTGCAGGCAGGGACAGACACTATGGCTACACCTTC. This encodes CASSPAGRDRHYGYTF.

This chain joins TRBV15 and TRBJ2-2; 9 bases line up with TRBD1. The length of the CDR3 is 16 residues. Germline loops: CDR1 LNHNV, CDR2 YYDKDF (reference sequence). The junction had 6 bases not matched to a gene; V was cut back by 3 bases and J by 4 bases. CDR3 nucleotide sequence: TGTGCCACCAGCAGCTTACAGGGGGCCCTCACCGGGGAGCTGTTTTTT. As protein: CATSSLQGALTGELFF. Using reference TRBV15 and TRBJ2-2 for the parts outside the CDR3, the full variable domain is DAMVIQNPRYQVTQFGKPVTLSCSQTLNHNVMYWYQQKSSQAPKLLFHYYDKDFNNEADTPDNFQSRRPNTSFCFLDIRSPGLGDTAMYLCATSSLQGALTGELFFGEGSRLTVL.

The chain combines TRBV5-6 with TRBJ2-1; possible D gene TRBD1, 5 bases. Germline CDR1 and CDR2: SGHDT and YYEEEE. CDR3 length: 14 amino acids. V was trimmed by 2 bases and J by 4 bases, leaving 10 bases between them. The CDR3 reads CASSFGRVYNEQFF. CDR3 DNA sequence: TGTGCCAGCAGCTTTGGCAGGGTATACAATGAGCAGTTCTTC.

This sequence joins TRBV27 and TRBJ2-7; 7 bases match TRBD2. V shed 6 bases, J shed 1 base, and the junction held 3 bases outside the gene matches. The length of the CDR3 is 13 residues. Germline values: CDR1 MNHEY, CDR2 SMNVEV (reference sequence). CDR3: CASRRTRSYEQYF. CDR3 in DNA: TGTGCCAGCAGACGGACTAGGTCCTACGAGCAGTACTTC.